This T cell receptor beta chain was sequenced during a study of T cell responses to AZD1222 COVID-19 vaccine. This clone was detected only once. Measured with immunoSEQ multiplex PCR; TCRdb has only the in-frame clones, and not every one. The table includes about 130,000 clones, 80% to 95% detected once. Germline CDR1 reads MDHEN; CDR2 reads SYDVKM. V gave up 3 bases and J gave up 7 bases, with 22 bases separating them. This CDR3 is built from 16 residues. This receptor was obtained from an adult who received the AZD1222 COVID-19 vaccine. This rearrangement joins TRBV28 to TRBJ2-7; a weak D match, TRBD1 (6 bases). Sequenced material: peripheral blood, taken 28 days after the second AZD1222 dose. The CDR3 spells CASSFEQGRVLGEQYF. The CDR3 DNA is TGTGCCAGCAGTTTCGAACAGGGTAGAGTTTTAGGAGAGCAGTACTTC.